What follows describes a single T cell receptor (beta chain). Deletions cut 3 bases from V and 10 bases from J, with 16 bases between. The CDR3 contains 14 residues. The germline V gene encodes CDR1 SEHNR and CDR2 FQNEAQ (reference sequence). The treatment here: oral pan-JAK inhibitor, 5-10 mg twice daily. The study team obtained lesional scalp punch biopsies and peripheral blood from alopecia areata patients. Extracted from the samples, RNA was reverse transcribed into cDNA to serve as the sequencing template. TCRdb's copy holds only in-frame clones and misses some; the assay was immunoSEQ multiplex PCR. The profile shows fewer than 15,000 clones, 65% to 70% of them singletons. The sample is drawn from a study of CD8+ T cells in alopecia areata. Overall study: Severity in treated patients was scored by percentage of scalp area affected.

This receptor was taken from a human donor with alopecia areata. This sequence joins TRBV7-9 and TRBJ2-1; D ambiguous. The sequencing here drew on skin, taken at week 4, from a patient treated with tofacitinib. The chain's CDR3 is CASSLESLAREQFF. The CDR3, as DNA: TGTGCCAGCAGCTTGGAAAGCCTGGCCCGGGAGCAGTTCTTC.